This entry lists 29 T cell receptor beta chains sequenced from one sample in a study of shared clonotypes between healthy human individuals. Positive CCR7 selection of CD45RO-negative cells yielded the naive CD8 cells, and terminally differentiated effector memory CD45RA+ cells were excluded. Here immunoSEQ multiplex PCR was the method, and the copy in TCRdb shows in-frame clones only, minus some. The table includes more than 2 million clones, about 95% detected once. The sequenced sample was naive CD8+ T cells sorted from blood. These receptors came from a man aged 18 to 30 in good health.

V usage is TRBV4-1 and J usage is TRBJ2-7; TRBD1 matches 10 bases. CDR1 is MGHRA and CDR2 is YSYEKL in the germline V gene. The CDR3 contains 14 residues. The V and J ends lost 5 bases and 5 bases, in that order; junction bases with no gene match: 6. CDR3 in DNA: TGCGCCAGCAGCAACGGACAGGGGGTGGACGAGCAGTACTTC. Its translation: CASSNGQGVDEQYF.

CDR3 sequence (DNA): TGCGCCAGCAGCTGGGGGGACGGCTCAGATACGCAGTATTTT. It is translated as CASSWGDGSDTQYF. The chain employs TRBV5-1 and TRBJ2-3; perhaps TRBD2 as D (6 bases). The CDR3 covers 14 residues. CDR1 and CDR2 (germline): SGHRS, YFSETQ. V lost 3 bases and J lost 4, with 12 bases in between.

CDR3 amino acids: CASNLGGGVYNEQFF. CDR3 nucleotides: TGTGCCAGCAACCTCGGGGGGGGCGTCTACAATGAGCAGTTCTTC. The chain employs TRBV5-8 and TRBJ2-1, with TRBD2 matching 8 bases. The CDR3 spans 15 residues. Germline CDR1 reads SGHTS; CDR2 reads YDEGEE. J lost 3 bases, V lost 6 bases, and 8 bases had no gene match. Looking up the rest from reference TRBV5-8 and TRBJ2-1 gives the full variable domain: EAGVTQSPTHLIKTRGQQATLRCSPISGHTSVYWYQQALGLGLQFLLWYDEGEERNRGNFPPRFSGRQFPNYSSELNVNALELEDSALYLCASNLGGGVYNEQFFGPGTRLTVL.

V gene TRBV13 combines with J gene TRBJ2-2, with TRBD2 identical over 7 bases. This CDR3 spans 17 amino acids. Germline loops: CDR1 PRHDT, CDR2 FYEKMQ (reference sequence). V gave up 2 bases and J gave up 4 bases; unmatched junction bases: 10. The CDR3 coding sequence is TGTGCCAGCAGCTTAATGACCGGGGAGGGTAGCACCGGGGAGCTGTTTTTT. Protein product: CASSLMTGEGSTGELFF.

The rearrangement links TRBV6-5 to TRBJ2-5; tentative D call: TRBD2 (5 bases). V lost 0 bases and J lost 5, with 7 bases in between. Germline values: CDR1 MNHEY, CDR2 SVGAGI. The CDR3 totals 13 residues. The CDR3 protein is CASSYSRVETQYF. CDR3 nucleotides: TGTGCCAGCAGTTACTCGAGGGTCGAGACCCAGTACTTC.

The chain joins TRBV4-1 to TRBJ1-2; D gene ambiguous. The germline V gene has CDR1 MGHRA and CDR2 YSYEKL. The CDR3 has 17 residues. Trimming removed 0 bases from V and 1 base from J, with 15 bases in between. The CDR3 nucleotides read TGCGCCAGCAGCCAAGATTCCATTTTGAGAGGTAACTATGGCTACACCTTC. Amino acids: CASSQDSILRGNYGYTF.

This chain connects TRBV27 to TRBJ2-1; 10 bases fit TRBD2. The J segment lost 0 bases and the V segment lost 2 bases, leaving 10 bases of the junction unmatched. The CDR3 length is 19 residues. Germline CDR1 MNHEY, CDR2 SMNVEV (reference sequence). CDR3 amino acids: CASSLELAGTSHSYNEQFF. CDR3 DNA sequence: TGTGCCAGCAGTTTAGAACTAGCGGGAACCTCTCACTCCTACAATGAGCAGTTCTTC.

J is TRBJ2-3 and V is TRBV4-2; no clear D. The germline gives CDR1 LGHNA, CDR2 YNFKEQ. The V end lost 3 bases, the J end lost 1 base, and 11 bases lay between the germline ends. This CDR3 has 15 residues. This CDR3 reads CASSQPNKGTDTQYF. DNA of the CDR3: TGTGCCAGCAGCCAGCCTAATAAGGGCACAGATACGCAGTATTTT.

The V and J genes are TRBV7-6 and TRBJ1-1; no clear D gene. V was shortened by 3 bases and J by 3 bases, with 11 bases between the two germline ends. CDR3 length equals 14 residues. Germline CDR1 SGHVS, CDR2 FNYEAQ. In DNA, the CDR3 is TGTGCCAGCAGCTTTCACCTCTCGGACACTGAAGCTTTCTTT. Amino acids: CASSFHLSDTEAFF.

The gene calls are TRBV7-9 and TRBJ2-7; D is unresolved. Germline assignment: CDR1 SEHNR and CDR2 FQNEAQ (reference sequence). CDR3 length equals 16 residues. Trimming took off 5 bases at V and 1 base at J, with 18 bases between the two ends. CDR3 in DNA: TGTGCCAGCAGCGCTCCGCCAGGCGATGAATCCTACGAGCAGTACTTC. This translates into CASSAPPGDESYEQYF.

This chain's CDR3 is CASSQSSSDSYGYTF. DNA for the CDR3: TGCGCCAGCAGCCAATCCTCTTCAGACTCCTATGGCTACACCTTC. The chain carries TRBV4-1 and TRBJ1-2, with D unresolved. Germline CDR1 MGHRA, CDR2 YSYEKL. The CDR3 runs to 15 residues. The V end lost 2 bases, the J end lost 4 bases, and 14 bases lay between the germline ends.

The chain has TRBV30 and TRBJ2-1; D is perhaps TRBD1 (5 bases). There are 17 residues in the CDR3. CDR1 is GTSNPN and CDR2 is SVGIG in the germline V gene (reference sequence). Deletions cut 8 bases from V and 5 bases from J, with 28 bases between. The CDR3 loop reads CAGALVTWRNIDNEQFF. The CDR3 DNA follows: TGTGCCGGGGCCCTAGTGACCTGGAGAAATATAGACAATGAGCAGTTCTTC.

The chain carries TRBV6-5 and TRBJ2-7; D not resolved. The germline V gene has CDR1 MNHEY and CDR2 SVGAGI. Deletions cut 10 bases from V and 4 bases from J, with 17 bases between. CDR3 length equals 13 residues. In nucleotides, the CDR3 is TGTGCCACCCAGGACCCCCAACGTTACGAGCAGTACTTC. This sequence encodes CATQDPQRYEQYF.

The chain uses TRBV4-3 and TRBJ2-2; D ambiguous. Germline assignment: CDR1 LGHNA and CDR2 YSLEER. This CDR3 has 14 amino acids. V lost 0 bases and J 7 bases, leaving 9 bases between the germline ends. The CDR3 DNA sequence: TGCGCCAGCAGCCAAGAAGGCGGTGTCGGGGAGCTGTTTTTT. Its translation: CASSQEGGVGELFF.

This chain links TRBV28 with TRBJ2-3; 16 bases align to TRBD2. V dropped 5 bases and J dropped 6; count of bases not matched to a gene: 11. The CDR3 consists of 18 residues. CDR1 MDHEN and CDR2 SYDVKM come from the germline V gene. Here the CDR3 reads CASSLGTSGGALTDTQYF. The CDR3 coding sequence is TGTGCCAGCAGTCTTGGGACTAGCGGGGGGGCCCTGACTGATACGCAGTATTTT. The full variable domain, its missing parts supplied by reference TRBV28 and TRBJ2-3, is DVKVTQSSRYLVKRTGEKVFLECVQDMDHENMFWYRQDPGLGLRLIYFSYDVKMKEKGDIPEGYSVSREKKERFSLILESASTNQTSMYLCASSLGTSGGALTDTQYFGPGTRLTVL.

The rearrangement joins TRBV11-3 to TRBJ2-1; D is possibly TRBD2 (5 bases). Per germline, CDR1 SGHNT and CDR2 YENEEA. Deletions cut 5 bases from V and 5 bases from J, with 7 bases between. CDR3 length equals 12 residues. The CDR3 nucleotides read TGTGCCAGCAGCCACGGGGACAATGAGCAGTTCTTC. The encoded protein is CASSHGDNEQFF.

With respect to this clone: Other nucleotide sequences from this sample produce the same CDR3. The V call is TRBV11-1, the J call TRBJ2-5, with D tentatively TRBD2 (6 bases). CDR3 size: 14 residues. Germline V gives CDR1 SGHAT, CDR2 FQDESV (reference sequence). V was trimmed by 0 bases and J by 2 bases, leaving 7 bases between them. The CDR3 nucleotides are TGTGCCAGCAGCTTAGCGGGGGGACAAGAGACCCAGTACTTC. It yields the protein CASSLAGGQETQYF.

The chain combines TRBV11-2 with TRBJ2-1; D unresolved. Per the germline V gene, CDR1 is SGHAT and CDR2 is FQNNGV. With 1 base removed from V and 0 bases from J, the gap between germline ends came to 7 bases. This CDR3 region has 15 residues. CDR3 DNA: TGTGCCAGCAGCTTAGCCAAAAGCTCCTACAATGAGCAGTTCTTC. Amino acids: CASSLAKSSYNEQFF.

This clone has a single count. The chain combines TRBV7-2 with TRBJ2-5; TRBD2 might be the D (5 bases). V was clipped by 1 base and J by 5 bases, with 17 bases between them. Germline V gene lookup returns CDR1 SGHTA and CDR2 FQGNSA. The CDR3 runs to 16 residues. DNA for the CDR3: TGTGCCAGCAGCTTAGGTCCGGGAACGGGTGTGGAGACCCAGTACTTC. It translates to CASSLGPGTGVETQYF. The full variable domain, completed using reference TRBV7-2 and TRBJ2-5, is GAGVSQSPSNKVTEKGKDVELRCDPISGHTALYWYRQSLGQGLEFLIYFQGNSAPDKSGLPSDRFSAERTGGSVSTLTIQRTQQEDSAVYLCASSLGPGTGVETQYFGPGTRLLVL.

The rearrangement joins TRBV5-4 to TRBJ1-6; unclear D gene. The CDR3 is 16 residues long. Germline-derived CDR1 and CDR2 are SGHNT and YYREEE (reference sequence). V lost 0 bases, J lost 10 bases, and 17 bases lay in between. The CDR3 DNA reads TGTGCCAGCAGCTTGGTCGGGTCAGGCAACAACTCACCCCTCCACTTT. It translates to CASSLVGSGNNSPLHF.

This sequence joins TRBV6-5 and TRBJ1-4, with TRBD1 identical over 7 bases. The V and J ends lost 2 bases and 7 bases, in that order; junction bases with no gene match: 10. CDR1 and CDR2 from the germline V gene are MNHEY and SVGAGI. The CDR3 contains 16 residues. The CDR3, as DNA: TGTGCCAGCAGTTACGCCATGACAGGGAGGGGTGAAAAACTGTTTTTT. Protein: CASSYAMTGRGEKLFF.

The genes are TRBV10-2 and TRBJ1-2; a weak D match, TRBD1 (6 bases). CDR3 length equals 14 residues. From germline, CDR1 is WSHSY and CDR2 SAAADI. Trimming cost V 4 bases and J 3 bases, with 12 bases left between them. The CDR3 bases are TGCGCCAGCAGTGTTGGGGGCCCTTACTATGGCTACACCTTC. It yields the protein CASSVGGPYYGYTF.

In regard to this clone: The same CDR3 can be traced to other DNA sequences in this sample. The genes are TRBV7-9 and TRBJ1-3; D perhaps matches TRBD1 (5 bases). V lost 5 bases and J 0 bases, leaving 11 bases between the germline ends. The CDR3 totals 15 residues. Germline V CDR1 and CDR2: SEHNR, FQNEAQ (reference sequence). The CDR3 here is CASSPPGSSGNTIYF. The CDR3 DNA is TGTGCCAGCAGCCCCCCAGGGAGCTCTGGAAACACCATATATTTT.

The chain combines TRBV15 with TRBJ2-1; 11 nucleotides line up with TRBD2. The length of the CDR3 is 16 residues. With V trimmed by 7 bases and J by 0 bases, 5 bases remained unmatched. Germline CDR1 LNHNV, CDR2 YYDKDF (reference sequence). The chain's CDR3 is CATKGLAESSYNEQFF. For the CDR3, the DNA is TGTGCCACCAAGGGACTAGCGGAGAGCTCCTACAATGAGCAGTTCTTC.

The CDR3 sequence: CASSRRLDSYNEQFF. CDR3 coding DNA: TGTGCCAGCAGCCGCAGGTTAGACTCCTACAATGAGCAGTTCTTC. The gene calls are TRBV28 and TRBJ2-1; D gene ambiguous. The CDR3 is made up of 15 amino acids. V lost 6 bases, J lost 0 bases, and 12 bases lay in between. Germline V gives CDR1 MDHEN, CDR2 SYDVKM.

The chain joins TRBV9 to TRBJ2-7; D is perhaps TRBD2 (5 bases). Germline assignment: CDR1 SGDLS and CDR2 YYNGEE. Trimming removed 4 bases from V and 3 bases from J, with 14 bases in between. The CDR3 spans 14 residues. CDR3 region: CASSPLGDYYEQYF. The CDR3 nucleotides are TGTGCCAGCAGCCCTCTCGGGGATTACTACGAGCAGTACTTC. The variable domain in full, completed from reference TRBV9 and TRBJ2-7, reads DSGVTQTPKHLITATGQRVTLRCSPRSGDLSVYWYQQSLDQGLQFLIQYYNGEERAKGNILERFSAQQFPDLHSELNLSSLELGDSALYFCASSPLGDYYEQYFGPGTRLTVT.

V gene TRBV9 combines with J gene TRBJ2-2; D unresolved. The V end was cut by 0 bases, the J end by 3 bases, with 6 bases between. Germline V gene lookup returns CDR1 SGDLS and CDR2 YYNGEE. The CDR3 has 14 residues. The DNA of the CDR3 is TGTGCCAGCAGCGTAGTGTCTGACACCGGGGAGCTGTTTTTT. Translation: CASSVVSDTGELFF.

The chain employs TRBV7-9 and TRBJ2-5; 10 bases line up with TRBD1. CDR3 length: 14 amino acids. V shed 6 bases and J 1 base; nucleotides not matched to a gene: 2. The germline V gene has CDR1 SEHNR and CDR2 FQNEAQ (reference sequence). The CDR3 sequence is CASRRTGGQETQYF. The CDR3 DNA reads as TGTGCCAGCAGACGGACAGGGGGCCAAGAGACCCAGTACTTC.

The chain couples TRBV4-2 to TRBJ2-7; 9 bases are a match to TRBD1. Trimming took 0 bases from V and 7 from J; bases not matched to a gene: 7. The CDR3 extends over 15 amino acids. Per the germline V gene, CDR1 is LGHNA and CDR2 is YNFKEQ. CDR3 sequence: CASSQETQDRGEQYF. The CDR3 DNA reads as TGTGCCAGCAGCCAAGAGACCCAGGACAGGGGTGAGCAGTACTTC.